This T cell receptor beta chain was found in a study of T cells expressing NK-cell markers. Study outcomes and limitations: Expanded clones of NKG2C+ T cells had an unclear HCMV specificity.

As to this clonotype: Its antigen is not known.

TCRdb reprocessed the 5' RACE reads, with one entry per CDR3 protein and no DNA. The ten top clones account for roughly 8%, within a sample of approximately 460,000 distinct CDR3 sequences. The CDR3 sequence is 14 residues long. Germline V CDR1 and CDR2: SGHTA, FQGNSA. The sequencing input was blood T cells: a sorted CD56 or NKG2C T cell subset, CD4+ or CD8+ T cells, or bulk PBMC T cells (not recorded which). The clonotype comes from a woman between 18 and 70 years old in good health. The chain links TRBV7-2 to TRBJ2-3. The CDR3 here is CASSPDTATDTQYF.